One and the same sample provided the 27 T cell receptor beta chains below, sequenced in a study of blood T cell repertoires in COVID-19. Assay: immunoSEQ multiplex PCR; the TCRdb copy retains only in-frame clones and omits some. The repertoire has about 260,000 clones, roughly 80% of them found once; the top ten carry about 4.9%. The sequenced sample was peripheral blood. All receptors come from a man between 60 and 70 years old who had recovered from COVID-19.

The rearrangement links TRBV14 to TRBJ2-7, with 14 positions matching TRBD2. The CDR3 consists of 16 residues. V shed 4 bases and J 6 bases; nucleotides not matched to a gene: 8. Germline V CDR1 and CDR2: SGHDN, FVKESK. This chain's CDR3 is CASSPGTSGGPGEQYF. DNA of the CDR3: TGTGCCAGCAGCCCGGGGACTAGCGGGGGCCCGGGCGAGCAGTACTTC.

This chain connects TRBV5-1 to TRBJ2-1; 7 bases match TRBD1. The CDR3 totals 14 residues. Germline CDR1 is SGHRS and CDR2 is YFSETQ. V lost 3 bases, J lost 6 bases, and 6 bases stayed unmatched. The CDR3 nucleotides read TGCGCCAGCAGCTCGGGACAGCCCTCCAATGAGCAGTTCTTC. Translated: CASSSGQPSNEQFF.

The CDR3 nucleotides are TGTGCCAGCAGTCAACAGGGTACGGCCAAAAACATTCAGTACTTC. Its translation: CASSQQGTAKNIQYF. The V gene is TRBV6-2 or TRBV6-3, the J gene TRBJ2-4, with D possibly matching TRBD1 (6 bases). The CDR3 is 15 residues long. The germline V and J ends were trimmed by 5 bases and 1 base, with 12 bases remaining between them. Germline CDR1 is MNHEY and CDR2 is SVGEGT.

The chain couples TRBV28 to TRBJ2-7; 8 bases map to TRBD2. CDR1 MDHEN and CDR2 SYDVKM come from the germline V gene. The V gene end was trimmed by 3 bases and the J gene end by 11 bases; junction bases not matched to a gene: 3. The CDR3 extends over 11 amino acids. The CDR3 here is CASSFGGAEYF. CDR3 nucleotides: TGTGCCAGCAGTTTCGGGGGGGCAGAGTACTTC. Drawing the rest from reference TRBV28 and TRBJ2-7, the complete variable domain is DVKVTQSSRYLVKRTGEKVFLECVQDMDHENMFWYRQDPGLGLRLIYFSYDVKMKEKGDIPEGYSVSREKKERFSLILESASTNQTSMYLCASSFGGAEYFGPGTRLTVT.

The rearrangement uses TRBV9 and TRBJ1-5; 7 bases line up with TRBD1. Germline assignment: CDR1 SGDLS and CDR2 YYNGEE. Trimming at V came to 4 bases and at J to 0 bases, leaving 7 bases not matched to a gene. The CDR3 contains 16 residues. The CDR3 DNA sequence: TGTGCCAGCAGCCTTACAGGGGATGTTAGCAATCAGCCCCAGCATTTT. This sequence encodes CASSLTGDVSNQPQHF.

J is TRBJ2-7 and V is TRBV5-4, with 8 bases that match TRBD2. The V gene end was trimmed by 4 bases and the J gene end by 5 bases; junction bases not matched to a gene: 11. The length of the CDR3 is 15 residues. CDR1 and CDR2 from the germline V gene are SGHNT and YYREEE (reference sequence). The DNA for the CDR3 is TGTGCCAGCAGCCCAACCTCCGGGACTAGTAACGAGCAGTACTTC. Protein: CASSPTSGTSNEQYF.

This clone occurred many times. The rearrangement links TRBV7-8 to TRBJ1-3; 8 bases line up with TRBD1. V lost 5 bases, J lost 0 bases, and 6 bases stayed unmatched. Per the germline V gene, CDR1 is SGHVS and CDR2 is FQNEAQ. CDR3 size: 16 residues. The CDR3 sequence: CASSPHRGNSGNTIYF. As DNA, the CDR3 is TGTGCCAGCAGCCCCCACAGGGGGAACTCTGGAAACACCATATATTTT.

This sequence joins TRBV5-8 and TRBJ2-1, with D uncertain. The CDR3 consists of 14 residues. Germline lookup yields CDR1 SGHTS and CDR2 YDEGEE. The V gene lost 1 base and the J gene lost 6 bases, with 11 bases spanning the gap. In DNA, the CDR3 is TGTGCCAGCAGCTTGTCCGAATCGGGCAATGAGCAGTTCTTC. Its translation is CASSLSESGNEQFF. The variable domain in full, with the rest retrieved from reference TRBV5-8 and TRBJ2-1, is EAGVTQSPTHLIKTRGQQATLRCSPISGHTSVYWYQQALGLGLQFLLWYDEGEERNRGNFPPRFSGRQFPNYSSELNVNALELEDSALYLCASSLSESGNEQFFGPGTRLTVL.

The V gene is TRBV2, the J gene TRBJ2-2, with D perhaps TRBD2 (5 bases). This CDR3 comprises 11 residues. Deletions cut 8 bases from V and 7 bases from J, with 8 bases between. The germline V gene has CDR1 SNHLY and CDR2 FYNNEI. The CDR3 region is CASRGGGELFF. The CDR3 coding sequence is TGTGCCAGCCGTGGAGGCGGGGAGCTGTTTTTT.

The J gene is TRBJ1-2, the V gene TRBV7-8, with a possible D match to TRBD1 (5 bases). This CDR3 comprises 14 residues. Trimming stripped 3 bases from V and 5 bases from J, with 13 bases between. The germline CDR1 and CDR2 sequences are SGHVS and FQNEAQ. For the CDR3, the DNA is TGTGCCAGCAGCTTGCCGGGGGTTGGGTATGGCTACACCTTC. Encoded protein: CASSLPGVGYGYTF. Drawing the rest from reference TRBV7-8 and TRBJ1-2, the complete variable domain is GAGVSQSPRYKVAKRGQDVALRCDPISGHVSLFWYQQALGQGPEFLTYFQNEAQLDKSGLPSDRFFAERPEGSVSTLKIQRTQQEDSAVYLCASSLPGVGYGYTFGSGTRLTVV.

The rearrangement links TRBV2 to TRBJ1-4, with 7 bases that match TRBD1. Trimming removed 6 bases from V and 2 bases from J; junction bases left unmatched: 3. The CDR3 spans 14 residues. Germline CDR1 and CDR2: SNHLY and FYNNEI. The chain's CDR3 is CASRPGQTNEKLFF. The CDR3, as DNA: TGTGCCAGCAGACCGGGACAGACTAATGAAAAACTGTTTTTT.

The V call is TRBV30, the J call TRBJ2-3; D possibly corresponds to TRBD2 (5 bases). Trimming removed 1 base at V and 4 bases at J, with 15 bases between. The CDR3 has 15 residues. Germline CDR1 is GTSNPN and CDR2 is SVGIG (reference sequence). The CDR3 reads CAWSATNLGADTQYF. In nucleotides, the CDR3 is TGTGCCTGGAGTGCTACCAACCTCGGGGCAGATACGCAGTATTTT.

The V call is TRBV27, the J call TRBJ2-3, with 12 bases lining up with TRBD2. After removal of 5 bases from V and 1 base from J, the junction contained 10 bases not matched to a gene. Germline loops: CDR1 MNHEY, CDR2 SMNVEV (reference sequence). The CDR3 consists of 18 residues. CDR3 bases: TGTGCCAGCAGTGCAAAGACGCTAGCGGGAGGGGGCACAGATACGCAGTATTTT. This encodes CASSAKTLAGGGTDTQYF.

CDR3 amino acids: CASSPRLSESEQFF. The CDR3, as DNA: TGTGCCAGCAGCCCGAGGTTATCGGAAAGTGAGCAGTTCTTC. V and J are TRBV4-2 and TRBJ2-1; no definite D call. The CDR3 covers 14 residues. V lost 4 bases and J lost 9, with 16 bases in between. Per the germline V gene, CDR1 is LGHNA and CDR2 is YNFKEQ.

The V and J genes are TRBV18 and TRBJ1-1, with D uncertain. Trimming took off 6 bases at V and 5 bases at J, with 7 bases between the two ends. The germline CDR1 and CDR2 sequences are KGHSH and LQKENI. The CDR3 length is 11 residues. This CDR3 reads CASSPKTEAFF. The DNA for the CDR3 is TGTGCCAGCTCCCCTAAGACTGAAGCTTTCTTT.

This clone appeared once. The chain carries TRBV15 and TRBJ2-1; 10 bases fit TRBD1. Germline values: CDR1 LNHNV, CDR2 YYDKDF (reference sequence). The ends lost 3 bases at V and 0 bases at J; junction bases unmatched: 11. CDR3 length: 19 residues. CDR3 in DNA: TGTGCCACCAGCAGGCGTTCCGGGACAGGGGTAAGCTCCTACAATGAGCAGTTCTTC. Amino acids: CATSRRSGTGVSSYNEQFF.

This clone turned up a few times. The rearrangement joins TRBV6-5 to TRBJ1-5; no definite D call. V was clipped by 2 bases and J by 5 bases, with 7 bases between them. Germline assignment: CDR1 MNHEY and CDR2 SVGAGI. This CDR3 contains 13 residues. The CDR3 reads CASSYDRYQPQHF. CDR3 sequence (DNA): TGTGCCAGCAGTTACGATAGATATCAGCCCCAGCATTTT.

The chain has TRBV19 and TRBJ2-7; perhaps TRBD1 as D (6 bases). Germline CDR1 LNHDA, CDR2 SQIVND (reference sequence). The CDR3 has 16 residues. The V end lost 7 bases, the J end lost 2 bases, and 21 bases lay between the germline ends. CDR3: CASKLSSAGDTYEQYF. The CDR3 coding sequence is TGTGCCAGTAAGCTTTCGTCCGCAGGGGATACCTACGAGCAGTACTTC.

The chain has TRBV6-5 and TRBJ2-5; the match to TRBD2 covers 13 bases. V gave up 4 bases and J gave up 11 bases; unmatched junction bases: 10. Per germline, CDR1 MNHEY and CDR2 SVGAGI. CDR3 size: 15 residues. The CDR3 sequence is CASSSSRTSGSSQYF. The DNA of the CDR3 is TGTGCCAGCAGTTCCAGCAGGACTAGCGGGAGTTCTCAGTACTTC.

J is TRBJ2-1 and V is TRBV11-2; 7 nucleotides match TRBD1. The J segment lost 1 base and the V segment lost 4 bases, leaving 10 bases of the junction unmatched. The CDR3 sequence is 17 residues long. Germline lookup yields CDR1 SGHAT and CDR2 FQNNGV. CDR3 amino acids: CASSSGLGGGSYNEQFF. The CDR3 nucleotides read TGTGCCAGCAGCTCGGGGTTAGGGGGCGGATCCTACAATGAGCAGTTCTTC.

This chain uses TRBV4-1 with TRBJ1-1; perhaps TRBD1 as D (5 bases). This CDR3 spans 12 amino acids. Germline assignment: CDR1 MGHRA and CDR2 YSYEKL. The V end was cut by 0 bases, the J end by 11 bases, with 10 bases between. The CDR3 DNA sequence: TGCGCCAGCAGCCAAGATTGGGGGGAGGCTTTCTTT. It yields the protein CASSQDWGEAFF.

The J gene is TRBJ2-7, the V gene TRBV29-1, with D possibly matching TRBD1 (7 bases). Trimming pared 7 bases from V and 5 bases from J, leaving 18 bases between. The CDR3 is made up of 13 amino acids. Germline V CDR1 and CDR2: SQVTM, ANQGSEA. The CDR3 DNA follows: TGCAGCGCGGGGTACAGGGGAGGTCACGAGCAGTACTTC. Amino acids: CSAGYRGGHEQYF.

Comments on this clone: At one boundary the junction diverges from the germline segment, which might be a read error. The chain is built from TRBV29-1 and TRBJ1-1; D unresolved. The CDR3 spans 13 residues. Germline V CDR1 and CDR2: SQVTM, ANQGSEA. The CDR3 nucleotides are TGCAGCGTCGAAGGGAGGGTTGAAGCTGAAGCTTTCTTT. This translates into CSVEGRVEAEAFF. Variable domain in full (rest from reference TRBV29-1 and TRBJ1-1): SAVISQKPSRDICQRGTSLTIQCQVDSQVTMMFWYRQQPGQSLTLIATANQGSEATYESGFVIDKFPISRPNLTFSTLTVSNMSPEDSSIYLCSVEGRVEAEAFFGQGTRLTVV.

The J gene is TRBJ1-1, the V gene TRBV6-6; D perhaps matches TRBD1 (6 bases). The CDR3 totals 14 residues. V lost 6 bases, J lost 1 base, and 12 bases lay in between. The germline V gene encodes CDR1 MNHNY and CDR2 SVGAGI (reference sequence). CDR3 amino acids: CASRQQGKNTEAFF. The CDR3 nucleotides read TGTGCCAGCAGACAACAGGGAAAGAACACTGAAGCTTTCTTT.

As to this clone: Germline is not matched at one junction end, which may reflect a read error. The chain employs TRBV7-7 and TRBJ2-2; D is perhaps TRBD2 (6 bases). CDR3 length equals 15 residues. In germline, CDR1 is SSHAT, CDR2 FNYEAQ (reference sequence). The CDR3 loop is CASSLLLGGTGELFF. CDR3 sequence (DNA): TGTGCTAGCAGCTTACTCCTCGGGGGTACCGGGGAGCTGTTTTTT.

The chain joins TRBV18 to TRBJ2-5, with TRBD2 as a possible D gene (6 bases). Per the germline V gene, CDR1 is KGHSH and CDR2 is LQKENI. Trimming took 8 bases from V and 2 from J, leaving 12 bases between them. The CDR3 spans 13 residues. The CDR3 loop reads CASTRLEQETQYF. In DNA, the CDR3 is TGTGCCAGCACACGACTAGAACAAGAGACCCAGTACTTC.

V usage is TRBV7-9 and J usage is TRBJ2-1; 7 positions agree with TRBD1. The germline V gene has CDR1 SEHNR and CDR2 FQNEAQ (reference sequence). The CDR3 extends over 14 amino acids. The J segment lost 2 bases and the V segment lost 8 bases, leaving 6 bases of the junction unmatched. CDR3 sequence reads: CASLGTAPYNEQFF. The CDR3 DNA sequence: TGTGCCAGCCTTGGGACAGCGCCCTACAATGAGCAGTTCTTC.